This record looks at one T cell receptor (beta chain) sequence and its context. Produced via immunoSEQ multiplex PCR; TCRdb's table is partial and in-frame only. The data hold roughly 32,000 clones, with 80% to 85% observed a single time. The sample comes from a study of OX40 agonist ivuxolimab in advanced cancers. Here the sequenced sample was CD4+ or CD8+ T cells sorted from blood, taken in a trial of the OX40 agonist ivuxolimab. The TCR was taken from an adult with an advanced solid tumor such as melanoma, head and neck, liver or kidney cancer.

The CDR3 here is CASSPRGQETQYF. Written as DNA, the CDR3 is TGTGCCAGCTCACCTAGGGGACAAGAGACCCAGTACTTC. The rearrangement links TRBV18 to TRBJ2-5; possible D gene TRBD1, 5 bases. Trimming removed 3 bases at V and 2 bases at J, with 7 bases between. This CDR3 has 13 residues. Germline CDR1 and CDR2: KGHSH and LQKENI. Looking up the rest from reference TRBV18 and TRBJ2-5 gives the full variable domain: NAGVMQNPRHLVRRRGQEARLRCSPMKGHSHVYWYRQLPEEGLKFMVYLQKENIIDESGMPKERFSAEFPKEGPSILRIQQVVRGDSAAYFCASSPRGQETQYFGPGTRLLVL.